This T cell receptor (beta chain) was profiled in a study of TIL therapy for anti-PD-1-resistant metastatic lung cancer. The immunoSEQ assay was v3. Sequencing used immunoSEQ multiplex PCR; TCRdb keeps in-frame clones, though not all of them. The sample holds 25,000 to 30,000 clones, 55% to 75% seen once. V was cut by 0 bases and J by 5 bases, with 14 bases left in between. Germline V gene sequence: CDR1 SGHVS, CDR2 FQNEAQ. This CDR3 has 17 amino acids. Time point described: pre-treatment sample, taken before nivolumab and TIL therapy. Tumor tissue came from excised metastases, mostly pleural nodules or supraclavicular lymph nodes.

This sequence joins TRBV7-8 and TRBJ1-6, with D perhaps matching TRBD1 (5 bases). This TCR was sampled from a person between 25 and 80 years old with non-small cell lung cancer. The material was tumor tissue, obtained at baseline. DNA of the CDR3: TGTGCCAGCAGCTTAGCGATGGGGGTGGGGGATAATTCACCCCTCCACTTT. This encodes CASSLAMGVGDNSPLHF. Full variable domain (remainder filled in from reference TRBV7-8 and TRBJ1-6): GAGVSQSPRYKVAKRGQDVALRCDPISGHVSLFWYQQALGQGPEFLTYFQNEAQLDKSGLPSDRFFAERPEGSVSTLKIQRTQQEDSAVYLCASSLAMGVGDNSPLHFGNGTRLTVT.